This T cell receptor beta chain was retrieved from a study of T cell responses to AZD1222 COVID-19 vaccine. Trimming took 4 bases from V and 7 from J, leaving 11 bases between them. Per the germline V gene, CDR1 is LNHNV and CDR2 is YYDKDF (reference sequence). The CDR3 spans 14 residues. A word on this clone: The antigen remains undetermined.

Findings and caveats of the study: Compared with day 0, the breadth and depth of the Spike-specific TCR repertoire rose significantly after two doses of AZD1222. A mostly white British donor set with more females was recruited, and clonal diversity was possibly underestimated.

Produced via immunoSEQ multiplex PCR; TCRdb's table is partial and in-frame only. Counted here are about 110,000 clones, roughly 91% occurring once; the ten biggest clones make up approximately 1.3%. The gene calls are TRBV15 and TRBJ1-6; D gene uncertain. The TCR was taken from an adult in good health. The sequencing used peripheral blood, collected on day 0 of AZD1222 vaccination. Here the CDR3 DNA reads TGTGCCACCAGCACCGCGGGGTTCAATTCACCCCTCCACTTT. The encoded protein is CATSTAGFNSPLHF.